The clone carrying this T cell receptor (beta chain) was counted at least ten times. The data are from a study of Graves' ophthalmopathy and Graves' hyperthyroidism. Germline CDR1 reads MNHNS; CDR2 reads SASEGT. V was clipped by 1 base and J by 0 bases, with 4 bases between them. The CDR3 extends over 13 amino acids. Using RNA transcripts, the TCR beta CDR3 regions were amplified. The first round was an RT-PCR with HTBI primers, and the second round was a multiplex PCR. Using its own MiXCR run on the multiplex PCR reads, TCRdb lists one record per CDR3 protein. The sample shows about 380,000 distinct CDR3 sequences, just over 15% of them seen only once.

The specimen sequenced was peripheral blood. The chain links TRBV6-1 to TRBJ2-7; no definite D call. This TCR came from a woman under 30 with stable Graves' hyperthyroidism. CDR3 region: CASSEEASYEQYF. For the CDR3, the DNA is TGTGCCAGCAGTGAAGAAGCCTCCTACGAGCAGTACTTC.